The rows below give T cell receptor beta chains drawn from one sample of a study of OX40 agonist ivuxolimab in advanced cancers. The assay was immunoSEQ multiplex PCR, and TCRdb's table has in-frame clones only and misses some. The table records about 69,000 clones, 90% of them present only once. The sequencing here drew on CD4+ or CD8+ T cells sorted from blood, taken in a trial of the OX40 agonist ivuxolimab. The receptor source for this set is an adult with an advanced solid tumor such as melanoma, head and neck, liver or kidney cancer. Each CDR3 is given with its conserved first and last residue. Fields, in order: CDR3 protein, CDR3 DNA, V gene, clone size, J gene, D gene. D genes are given only for firm matches. A row's size may be missing; if present it is once, few, many or a size class.

cdr3_aa: CASSSRTGRLFF; cdr3_nt: TGTGCCAGCAGCTCCCGGACAGGGAGACTGTTTTTT; v_call: TRBV7-9; clone_size: .; j_call: TRBJ1-4; d_call: TRBD1
cdr3_aa: CASSVDHGSYNEQFF; cdr3_nt: TGTGCCAGCAGCGTAGATCACGGCTCCTACAATGAGCAGTTCTTC; v_call: TRBV9; clone_size: once; j_call: TRBJ2-1; d_call: .
cdr3_aa: CASNPDPVRGNEQYF; cdr3_nt: TGTGCCAGCAATCCTGACCCGGTCAGGGGGAACGAGCAGTACTTC; v_call: TRBV2; clone_size: .; j_call: TRBJ2-7; d_call: TRBD1
cdr3_aa: CASSPGTSGAAETQYF; cdr3_nt: TGTGCCAGCTCACCCGGGACTAGCGGAGCGGCAGAGACCCAGTACTTC; v_call: TRBV18; clone_size: .; j_call: TRBJ2-5; d_call: TRBD2
cdr3_aa: CASSLEVGEQYF; cdr3_nt: TGTGCCAGCAGCTTAGAAGTTGGCGAGCAGTACTTC; v_call: TRBV7-9; clone_size: once; j_call: TRBJ2-7; d_call: .
cdr3_aa: CASSEGHMNTEAFF; cdr3_nt: TGTGCCAGCAGCGAAGGACACATGAACACTGAAGCTTTCTTT; v_call: TRBV9; clone_size: .; j_call: TRBJ1-1; d_call: .
cdr3_aa: CASSVQPGLAEKLFF; cdr3_nt: TGTGCCAGCAGCGTTCAACCGGGACTGGCTGAAAAACTGTTTTTT; v_call: TRBV9; clone_size: .; j_call: TRBJ1-4; d_call: .
cdr3_aa: CASSPQPATLNTEAFF; cdr3_nt: TGTGCCAGCTCACCACAGCCAGCTACCTTGAACACTGAAGCTTTCTTT; v_call: TRBV18; clone_size: .; j_call: TRBJ1-1; d_call: .
cdr3_aa: CASSDWTSGHNEQFF; cdr3_nt: TGTGCCAGTAGTGATTGGACTAGCGGACACAATGAGCAGTTCTTC; v_call: TRBV19; clone_size: .; j_call: TRBJ2-1; d_call: TRBD2
cdr3_aa: CASSVSVPGDTQYF; cdr3_nt: TGTGCCAGCAGCGTTTCTGTGCCCGGGGATACGCAGTATTTT; v_call: TRBV9; clone_size: .; j_call: TRBJ2-3; d_call: .
cdr3_aa: CASSYSGSVDEKLFF; cdr3_nt: TGTGCCAGCAGTTACTCGGGCAGTGTCGATGAAAAACTGTTTTTT; v_call: TRBV6-5; clone_size: .; j_call: TRBJ1-4; d_call: .
cdr3_aa: CASSLPPAGQFF; cdr3_nt: TGTGCCAGCAGTTTACCGCCCGCCGGGCAGTTCTTC; v_call: TRBV28; clone_size: many; j_call: TRBJ2-1; d_call: .
cdr3_aa: CASSGNHRQISGNTIYF; cdr3_nt: TGTGCCAGCTCCGGGAATCACCGACAGATCTCTGGAAACACCATATATTTT; v_call: TRBV19; clone_size: .; j_call: TRBJ1-3; d_call: .
cdr3_aa: CASSVISPDRSYGYTF; cdr3_nt: TGTGCCAGCTCGGTCATTTCTCCAGACAGGAGCTATGGCTACACCTTC; v_call: TRBV5-5; clone_size: .; j_call: TRBJ1-2; d_call: .
cdr3_aa: CASSRPTSGGSSYNEQFF; cdr3_nt: TGCGCCAGCAGCCGCCCGACTAGCGGGGGGAGCTCCTACAATGAGCAGTTCTTC; v_call: TRBV5-1; clone_size: .; j_call: TRBJ2-1; d_call: TRBD2
cdr3_aa: CASSGRSYRYKRANVLTF; cdr3_nt: TGTGCCAGCAGTGGAAGAAGTTACCGATACAAACGGGCCAACGTCCTGACTTTC; v_call: TRBV2; clone_size: .; j_call: TRBJ2-6; d_call: .
cdr3_aa: CASSSPPSGGYNEQFF; cdr3_nt: TGTGCCAGCAGCTCACCTCCTAGCGGGGGGTACAATGAGCAGTTCTTC; v_call: TRBV7-8; clone_size: .; j_call: TRBJ2-1; d_call: TRBD2
cdr3_aa: CASSFGLAAGQETQYF; cdr3_nt: TGTGCCAGCAGCTTCGGGTTGGCGGCGGGGCAAGAGACCCAGTACTTC; v_call: TRBV7-6; clone_size: .; j_call: TRBJ2-5; d_call: .
cdr3_aa: CASSQKVAGGPGELFF; cdr3_nt: TGTGCCAGCAGCCAGAAGGTAGCGGGAGGCCCCGGGGAGCTGTTTTTT; v_call: TRBV7-6; clone_size: once; j_call: TRBJ2-2; d_call: TRBD2
cdr3_aa: CASTSLREGLNEQFF; cdr3_nt: TGTGCCAGCACCTCCTTGAGGGAGGGCCTGAATGAGCAGTTCTTC; v_call: TRBV5-5; clone_size: .; j_call: TRBJ2-1; d_call: TRBD2
cdr3_aa: CAWERGLAQYEQYF; cdr3_nt: TGTGCCTGGGAGAGGGGACTAGCCCAATACGAGCAGTACTTC; v_call: TRBV30; clone_size: .; j_call: TRBJ2-7; d_call: TRBD2
cdr3_aa: CASSLATRDNEQFF; cdr3_nt: TGTGCCAGCAGCCTAGCTACACGGGACAATGAGCAGTTCTTC; v_call: TRBV7-9; clone_size: .; j_call: TRBJ2-1; d_call: .
cdr3_aa: CAWSPPGNTIYF; cdr3_nt: TGTGCCTGGAGCCCCCCGGGGAACACCATATATTTT; v_call: TRBV30; clone_size: .; j_call: TRBJ1-3; d_call: .
cdr3_aa: CASSFRASSDEQFF; cdr3_nt: TGTGCCAGCAGCTTCCGTGCGTCTTCGGATGAGCAGTTCTTC; v_call: TRBV5-4; clone_size: .; j_call: TRBJ2-1; d_call: .
cdr3_aa: CASSVASATLTGELFF; cdr3_nt: TGTGCCAGCAGCGTAGCTTCGGCGACACTAACCGGGGAGCTGTTTTTT; v_call: TRBV9; clone_size: .; j_call: TRBJ2-2; d_call: .
cdr3_aa: CASSPSAGAYNEQFF; cdr3_nt: TGTGCCAGCAGCCCTAGCGCGGGGGCCTACAATGAGCAGTTCTTC; v_call: TRBV7-3; clone_size: .; j_call: TRBJ2-1; d_call: TRBD2
cdr3_aa: CASRRQGGTNTEAFF; cdr3_nt: TGTGCCAGCAGAAGACAGGGGGGAACGAACACTGAAGCTTTCTTT; v_call: TRBV5-4; clone_size: .; j_call: TRBJ1-1; d_call: TRBD1
cdr3_aa: CASSLTGRTGELFF; cdr3_nt: TGCGCCAGCAGCTTGACAGGAAGAACCGGGGAGCTGTTTTTT; v_call: TRBV5-1; clone_size: .; j_call: TRBJ2-2; d_call: .
cdr3_aa: CASMTGHTDTQYF; cdr3_nt: TGTGCCAGCATGACAGGCCACACAGATACGCAGTATTTT; v_call: TRBV6-1; clone_size: .; j_call: TRBJ2-3; d_call: .
cdr3_aa: CASSLTVTGELFF; cdr3_nt: TGTGCCAGCAGCCTGACGGTCACCGGGGAGCTGTTTTTT; v_call: TRBV11-1; clone_size: once; j_call: TRBJ2-2; d_call: .
cdr3_aa: CASSRTLAVSTDTQYF; cdr3_nt: TGCGCCAGCTCACGCACTCTAGCGGTTAGCACAGATACGCAGTATTTT; v_call: TRBV5-1; clone_size: .; j_call: TRBJ2-3; d_call: TRBD2
cdr3_aa: CASSSWTDRPQHF; cdr3_nt: TGTGCCAGCAGCTCGTGGACCGACCGGCCCCAGCATTTT; v_call: TRBV11-2; clone_size: .; j_call: TRBJ1-5; d_call: .
cdr3_aa: CASSPNIRAGEQFF; cdr3_nt: TGTGCCAGCAGCCCAAACATCAGAGCTGGTGAGCAGTTCTTC; v_call: TRBV9; clone_size: .; j_call: TRBJ2-1; d_call: .
cdr3_aa: CASSGSVQETQYF; cdr3_nt: TGCGCCAGCAGCGGCAGCGTGCAAGAGACCCAGTACTTC; v_call: TRBV5-1; clone_size: .; j_call: TRBJ2-5; d_call: .
cdr3_aa: CASSQHVLYGYTF; cdr3_nt: TGCGCCAGCAGCCAACACGTCCTCTATGGCTACACCTTC; v_call: TRBV4-3; clone_size: .; j_call: TRBJ1-2; d_call: .
cdr3_aa: CATMTPMNTEAFF; cdr3_nt: TGTGCCACTATGACCCCTATGAACACTGAAGCTTTCTTT; v_call: TRBV28; clone_size: .; j_call: TRBJ1-1; d_call: .
cdr3_aa: CASDLGVTRAFF; cdr3_nt: TGTGCTAGTGATCTTGGAGTGACGAGGGCTTTCTTT; v_call: TRBV12-5; clone_size: .; j_call: TRBJ1-1; d_call: .
cdr3_aa: CASSYGRALADTQYF; cdr3_nt: TGTGCCAGCAGCTATGGGAGGGCGTTGGCAGATACGCAGTATTTT; v_call: TRBV2; clone_size: .; j_call: TRBJ2-3; d_call: TRBD2
cdr3_aa: CASSLIRDGYTF; cdr3_nt: TGTGCCAGCAGCTTAATCAGGGATGGCTACACCTTC; v_call: TRBV11-2; clone_size: .; j_call: TRBJ1-2; d_call: .
cdr3_aa: CASHNRGRNTGELFF; cdr3_nt: TGTGCCAGCCACAACAGGGGGCGGAACACCGGGGAGCTGTTTTTT; v_call: TRBV21-1; clone_size: .; j_call: TRBJ2-2; d_call: .
cdr3_aa: CASSIPGQGNEQFF; cdr3_nt: TGTGCCAGCAGTATTCCGGGACAGGGCAATGAGCAGTTCTTC; v_call: TRBV6-5; clone_size: .; j_call: TRBJ2-1; d_call: TRBD1
cdr3_aa: CASSLEPADSYNEQFF; cdr3_nt: TGCGCCAGCAGCTTGGAACCAGCGGATTCCTACAATGAGCAGTTCTTC; v_call: TRBV5-1; clone_size: .; j_call: TRBJ2-1; d_call: .
cdr3_aa: CASRIRQGDTGELFF; cdr3_nt: TGTGCCAGCAGAATTAGACAGGGGGATACCGGGGAGCTGTTTTTT; v_call: TRBV28; clone_size: .; j_call: TRBJ2-2; d_call: TRBD1
cdr3_aa: CASSGTSGIREQFF; cdr3_nt: TGTGCCAGCAGCGGGACTAGCGGGATAAGGGAGCAGTTCTTC; v_call: TRBV7-2; clone_size: .; j_call: TRBJ2-1; d_call: TRBD2
cdr3_aa: CASSPSSVEQFF; cdr3_nt: TGTGCCAGCAGCCCCTCTAGTGTTGAGCAGTTCTTC; v_call: TRBV6-5; clone_size: .; j_call: TRBJ2-1; d_call: .
cdr3_aa: CASSYSKAQNYGYTF; cdr3_nt: TGTGCCAGCAGTTACTCGAAGGCTCAGAACTATGGCTACACCTTC; v_call: TRBV6-5; clone_size: .; j_call: TRBJ1-2; d_call: .
cdr3_aa: CASNPLGGNIQYF; cdr3_nt: TGTGCCAGCAACCCTCTGGGGGGAAACATTCAGTACTTC; v_call: TRBV7-2; clone_size: .; j_call: TRBJ2-4; d_call: .
cdr3_aa: CASSTSRGRTDTQYF; cdr3_nt: TGTGCCAGTAGTACCTCCAGGGGTAGGACAGATACGCAGTATTTT; v_call: TRBV19; clone_size: once; j_call: TRBJ2-3; d_call: .
cdr3_aa: CASSAQGGRQETQYF; cdr3_nt: TGTGCCAGCAGCGCACAGGGTGGGCGGCAAGAGACCCAGTACTTC; v_call: TRBV9; clone_size: .; j_call: TRBJ2-5; d_call: .
cdr3_aa: CASSFGQAGGYGYTF; cdr3_nt: TGTGCCAGCAGCTTCGGACAGGCAGGGGGCTATGGCTACACCTTC; v_call: TRBV5-4; clone_size: .; j_call: TRBJ1-2; d_call: TRBD1
cdr3_aa: CASSEARGGTTEAFF; cdr3_nt: TGTGCCAGCAGTGAAGCTCGGGGAGGGACTACTGAAGCTTTCTTT; v_call: TRBV2; clone_size: .; j_call: TRBJ1-1; d_call: .
cdr3_aa: CASSRINRGPVAYTF; cdr3_nt: TGTGCCAGCAGTCGAATTAACAGGGGGCCAGTCGCCTACACCTTC; v_call: TRBV27; clone_size: few; j_call: TRBJ1-2; d_call: TRBD1
cdr3_aa: CASSPGQGWDTEAFF; cdr3_nt: TGTGCCAGCAGCCCGGGGCAGGGGTGGGACACTGAAGCTTTCTTT; v_call: TRBV7-3; clone_size: .; j_call: TRBJ1-1; d_call: .
cdr3_aa: CATSRVGTLGVSSGANVLTF; cdr3_nt: TGTGCCACCAGCAGAGTTGGTACGCTCGGGGTTAGCTCTGGGGCCAACGTCCTGACTTTC; v_call: TRBV15; clone_size: .; j_call: TRBJ2-6; d_call: .
cdr3_aa: CARSLGQSGYYGYTF; cdr3_nt: TGTGCCAGAAGCTTAGGACAGTCTGGTTATTATGGCTACACCTTC; v_call: TRBV5-3; clone_size: few; j_call: TRBJ1-2; d_call: .